One TCR beta chain is described in this entry. Its antigen is currently unknown. Using a J-beta primer mix together with a sample-barcoded 5' primer, a second PCR was run for roughly 7 to 11 cycles. Each cDNA molecule was tagged by a template-switch adaptor that had 12 random nucleotides. From the 5' RACE reads, TCRdb called clonotypes with MiXCR, one entry per CDR3 protein. This table has approximately 1.5 million distinct CDR3 sequences, approximately 43% appearing once. This record comes from a study of blood T cells in healthy people across ages. Looking at the study overall: The template switching approach captured approximately one barcoded beta molecule for every two T cells. Study observations and caveats: As age increased, TCR beta diversity per million T cells fell in a roughly linear fashion.

The length of the CDR3 is 15 residues. V gave up 0 bases and J gave up 2 bases, with 13 bases separating them. CDR1 is DFQATT and CDR2 is SNEGSKA in the germline V gene (reference sequence). This clonotype was obtained from a woman between 18 and 29 years old in good health. V usage is TRBV20-1 and J usage is TRBJ1-2; D is unresolved. The sample taken for sequencing was blood. In DNA, the CDR3 is TGCAGTGCTAGAGATTCCCGGGAGGGAAACTATGGCTACACCTTC. Its translation is CSARDSREGNYGYTF.